A single T cell receptor (beta chain) is shown here with its context. This sample is part of a study of cytomegalovirus exposure and HLA in healthy donors. Study-wide context: Across almost 400 genotyped donors, about 81% landed in the Caucasian-associated ancestry cluster.

PCR employed 60 Vbeta and 13 Jbeta primers. Measured with immunoSEQ multiplex PCR; TCRdb has only the in-frame clones, and not every one. In the table there are approximately 110,000 clones, just under 75% of which are singletons. Looked up from germline, CDR1 is SGHRS and CDR2 is YFSETQ. V shed 4 bases and J shed 5 bases, with 12 bases lying between them. The CDR3 spans 14 residues. The sample taken for sequencing was PBMCs. This TCR was recovered from a man aged 55 to 70 in good health and CMV-seropositive. The rearrangement uses TRBV5-1 and TRBJ2-2, with a possible D match to TRBD1 (6 bases). CDR3 DNA: TGCGCCAGCAGCAAGGGACAACGAACCGGGGAGCTGTTTTTT. Translation gives CASSKGQRTGELFF.